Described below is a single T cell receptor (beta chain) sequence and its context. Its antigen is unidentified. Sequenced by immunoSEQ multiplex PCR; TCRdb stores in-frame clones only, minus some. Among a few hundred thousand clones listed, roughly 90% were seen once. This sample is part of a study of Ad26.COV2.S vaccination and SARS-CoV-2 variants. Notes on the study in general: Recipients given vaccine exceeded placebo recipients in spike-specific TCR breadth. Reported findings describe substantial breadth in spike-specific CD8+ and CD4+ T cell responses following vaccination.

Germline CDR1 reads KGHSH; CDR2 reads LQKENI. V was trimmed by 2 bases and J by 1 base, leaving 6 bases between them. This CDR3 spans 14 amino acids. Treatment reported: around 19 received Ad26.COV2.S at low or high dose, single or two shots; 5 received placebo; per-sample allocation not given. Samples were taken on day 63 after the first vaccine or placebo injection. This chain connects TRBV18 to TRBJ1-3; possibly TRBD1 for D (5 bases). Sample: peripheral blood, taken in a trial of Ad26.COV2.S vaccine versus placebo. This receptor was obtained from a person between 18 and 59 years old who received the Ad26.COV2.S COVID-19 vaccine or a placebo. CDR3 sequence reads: CASSPGGSGNTIYF. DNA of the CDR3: TGTGCCAGCTCACCAGGGGGATCTGGAAACACCATATATTTT.